What follows describes a single T cell receptor beta chain. In this sample, this clonotype turned up once. Its antigen specificity is not known. Its ends do not fully match the called genes, so a read error is possible. CDR3 length: 13 amino acids, cysteine to phenylalanine. The entry retains the CDR3 DNA only, 39 bases that are in frame from base 1. CDR1 and CDR2, per the germline V gene, are SGDLS and YYNGEE. The library was prepared using 5' RACE. The data were produced on an Illumina HiSeq 2500. A second PCR of about 7 to 12 cycles was performed with a sample-barcoded 5' primer and a J-beta primer mix. Each TCR beta cDNA molecule received a unique molecular identifier from a template-switch 5' adaptor carrying 12 random nucleotides. Each sample yielded at least 2.5 million CDR3-containing paired-end reads. The Mint cDNA synthesis kit, primed by a TRBC-specific oligonucleotide, was used to synthesize first-strand cDNA from all RNA. All cDNA was treated with uracil-DNA glycosylase and then went through a first 18-cycle PCR with the universal primers M1SS and BC2_uni_R. The paper's processing steps were these. For normalization, 1 million high-quality reads were randomly selected from each sample, with every read carrying a distinct molecular identifier. Instead of being binned into consensus sequences, reads with shared molecular identifiers were discarded. CDR3 identification, clonotype clustering and error correction used MiTCR with a Q25 quality threshold and the strictest error-elimination algorithm. A nonparametric unseen species model with Euler transformation was used to estimate a lower bound on total TCR beta diversity. Through fastp at Q25 and MiXCR, TCRdb rebuilt clones from the public reads, retaining in-frame beta chains. Each record represents a unique CDR3 protein, reported with the most common genes and DNA among its rows. It is TCRdb's table, rather than the study itself, that gives the V and J calls and clone size. This sample comprises roughly 700,000 distinct CDR3 sequences, about a third of them detected only once. The ten largest clones take up about 16% of the sample.

This specimen belongs to a study of blood T cells in healthy people across ages (dated by TCRdb to between 2014 and 2017). Background for the entire study: Template switching captured roughly one uniquely barcoded TCR beta cDNA molecule per two T cells in model experiments. Age-related changes in TCR beta repertoire diversity were measured in the study by deep sequencing normalized with unique cDNA molecular identifiers. Donors were grouped into four age groups: young (average roughly 16 years), middle-aged (about 40), aged (over 55) and long-lived (less than 85). To avoid experimental bias, donors of different ages were spread randomly across the sequencing lanes. The study analyzed two additional independent replicas of 1 million unique cDNA reads from the same blood draw for two donors, one aged 18 to 30 and one aged 80 or older.

Donors were 40 or so systemically healthy Caucasian individuals from Russia aged about 6 to 100 years. Ten milliliters of peripheral blood were drawn from each donor into EDTA-treated Vacutainer tubes. Ficoll-Paque density-gradient centrifugation was used to isolate PBMCs, with at least 6 million per sample. Total RNA was extracted from PBMCs with Trizol reagent, with at least 5.5 micrograms obtained per sample. Naive CD45RAhigh/CD27high T cell percentages were measured by flow cytometry on a PBMC aliquot from every donor. Results the study describes overall, beyond this receptor: Observed TCR beta diversity per million T cells fell roughly linearly with age, and a significant reduction was already apparent by age around 40. The long-lived group showed more naive CD4+ T cells, fewer expanded clones and increased TCR diversity than the aged group, suggesting age selection. Because donor CMV infection status was unknown, age-related changes in expanded clonotypes were potentially confounded. Total diversity estimates from one million sequenced T cells were considered lower bounds and underestimates. Observed TCR beta diversity correlated strongly with the percentage of naive T cells measured by flow cytometry. Because profiling used bulk unsorted PBMCs, naive and antigen-experienced compartments could not be compared conclusively.

The TCR originated in a woman of 80 years or more in good health. Donor details come from another sample of the same person, matched by shared clones. Recombination connected TRBV9 to TRBJ2-5; a tentative D match to TRBD1 spans 6 bases. The J call could be wrong; TRBJ2-1 is a better fit for the DNA end. The sequenced sample was blood. The DNA reads TGCGCCAGCAACCGACAGGCACAAGAGACCCAGTTCTTC. Its coded protein is CASNRQAQETQFF.